These 18 T cell receptor beta chains originate from one sample sequenced in a study of T cells after yellow fever vaccination. TCRdb fed the 5' RACE reads into MiXCR, producing one record per CDR3 protein. This sample yields hundreds of thousands of distinct CDR3 sequences, of which roughly 12% are seen a single time; 15% belongs to the top ten. This material consisted of PBMCs, taken on the day of the yellow fever booster vaccination. These receptors were collected from a man in his thirties or forties who received the YFV17D yellow fever vaccine.

This clonotype was detected only a few times. The V call is TRBV12-3 or TRBV12-4, the J call TRBJ2-6; the D gene is possibly TRBD1 (5 bases). The CDR3 runs 15 residues. V lost 8 bases and J 2 bases, leaving 13 bases between the germline ends. CDR3 region: CASENRGAGANVLTF. The DNA for the CDR3 is TGTGCCAGCGAAAATAGGGGCGCTGGGGCCAACGTCCTGACTTTC.

J is TRBJ1-6 and V is TRBV9, with 11 bases lining up with TRBD1. Trimming took 3 bases from V and 2 from J; bases not matched to a gene: 7. This CDR3 is built from 18 residues. From germline, CDR1 is SGDLS and CDR2 YYNGEE. The CDR3 DNA sequence: TGTGCCAGCAGCGCCTCCCGGACAGGGGGCGCCTATAATTCACCCCTCCACTTT. Protein product: CASSASRTGGAYNSPLHF.

V is TRBV6-5 and J is TRBJ1-2; no reliable D call. V was cut by 0 bases and J by 3 bases, with 8 bases left in between. Germline V lookup: CDR1 MNHEY, CDR2 SVGAGI. This CDR3 region has 14 residues. Here the CDR3 reads CASSYSIRDYGYTF. CDR3 DNA sequence: TGTGCCAGCAGTTACTCGATCAGAGACTATGGCTACACCTTC.

The table lists this clonotype with a few counts. The chain is built from TRBV11-2 and TRBJ2-2; a weak D match, TRBD2 (5 bases). V shed 4 bases and J shed 8 bases, with 14 bases lying between them. This CDR3 is built from 14 residues. Germline-derived CDR1 and CDR2 are SGHAT and FQNNGV. CDR3 sequence: CASSSELDGGELFF. CDR3 DNA sequence: TGTGCCAGCAGCTCGGAACTAGACGGGGGGGAGCTGTTTTTT.

This chain joins TRBV7-2 and TRBJ2-5; possibly TRBD2 for D (6 bases). Germline V CDR1 and CDR2: SGHTA, FQGNSA. The V end was cut by 6 bases, the J end by 1 base, with 9 bases between. The CDR3 is 13 amino acids. The CDR3 spells CASRQRAQETQYF. The CDR3 DNA reads as TGTGCCAGCAGACAGCGGGCCCAAGAGACCCAGTACTTC.

This rearrangement joins TRBV5-1 to TRBJ2-1; no clear D gene. The germline V gene encodes CDR1 SGHRS and CDR2 YFSETQ. This CDR3 region has 14 residues. V lost 2 bases, J lost 4 bases, and 10 bases lay in between. CDR3 region: CASSLETAYNEQFF. The CDR3 DNA reads TGCGCCAGCAGCTTAGAGACTGCTTACAATGAGCAGTTCTTC.

This clonotype has more than one count but fewer than ten. The chain couples TRBV29-1 to TRBJ2-6; D is possibly TRBD1 (6 bases). CDR3 length equals 14 residues. V was trimmed by 6 bases and J by 4 bases, leaving 13 bases between them. Germline V gives CDR1 SQVTM, CDR2 ANQGSEA. Written as DNA, the CDR3 is TGCAGCGTACCTCAGGGGTTGGGGGCCAACGTCCTGACTTTC. It is translated as CSVPQGLGANVLTF.

This chain joins TRBV6-2 or TRBV6-3 and TRBJ1-1; the match to TRBD1 covers 9 bases. CDR1 MNHEY and CDR2 SVGEGT come from the germline V gene. J gave up 5 bases and V 7 bases, and 11 bases lay outside the gene matches. The CDR3 runs 15 residues. The chain's CDR3 is CASTSAGTGRTEAFF. For the CDR3, the DNA is TGTGCCAGCACCTCTGCCGGGACAGGGAGAACTGAAGCTTTCTTT.

This chain joins TRBV27 and TRBJ2-7; 9 bases agree with TRBD2. CDR1 and CDR2 from the germline V gene are MNHEY and SMNVEV (reference sequence). This CDR3 contains 16 residues. V gave up 2 bases and J gave up 4 bases; unmatched junction bases: 9. The DNA of the CDR3 is TGTGCCAGCAGTTTACTAACCGGGACTAGCTTATACGAGCAGTACTTC. It specifies CASSLLTGTSLYEQYF.

This clonotype was seen at least ten times. The junction shows a germline mismatch at one end, possibly a read error. The chain has TRBV5-1 and TRBJ2-7, with 7 bases lining up with TRBD1. Germline V CDR1 and CDR2: SGHRS, YFSETQ. The CDR3 consists of 13 residues. CDR3 loop: CASSPGQPYEQYF. Here the CDR3 DNA reads TGTGCCAGCAGCCCGGGACAGCCCTACGAGCAGTACTTC.

The chain combines TRBV7-8 with TRBJ2-6, with 11 bases aligning to TRBD1. The germline V gene encodes CDR1 SGHVS and CDR2 FQNEAQ. The CDR3 spans 18 residues. V lost 6 bases and J lost 2; bases outside the gene matches: 9. CDR3 sequence reads: CASRHRTGGHPGANVLTF. The CDR3 nucleotides are TGTGCCAGCAGACATCGGACAGGGGGCCACCCTGGGGCCAACGTCCTGACTTTC.

In this sample, this clonotype turned up a few times. The chain is built from TRBV28 and TRBJ2-5, with TRBD2 matching over 7 bases. The CDR3 covers 16 residues. V shed 2 bases, J shed 7 bases, and the junction held 13 bases outside the gene matches. Germline V CDR1 and CDR2: MDHEN, SYDVKM. The CDR3 bases are TGTGCCAGCAGTTTAGGAATTTCACTAGCGTCCAGGACCCAGTACTTC. Its protein product is CASSLGISLASRTQYF.

This clonotype appeared a few times. This rearrangement joins TRBV20-1 to TRBJ1-4; D is unclear. Germline V gene data show CDR1 as DFQATT and CDR2 as SNEGSKA (reference sequence). The V gene lost 3 bases and the J gene lost 7 bases, with 15 bases spanning the gap. The CDR3 has 14 residues. The CDR3 region has the DNA TGCAGTGCTAGGGGCGGATCGCGCAGTGAAAAACTGTTTTTT. Protein sequence: CSARGGSRSEKLFF.

The chain combines TRBV7-2 with TRBJ2-1; 7 bases align to TRBD2. In germline, CDR1 is SGHTA, CDR2 FQGNSA. The CDR3 has 16 residues. Trimming removed 6 bases from V and 0 bases from J; junction bases left unmatched: 8. As DNA, the CDR3 is TGTGCCAGCAGGACGGGAGGCACCAGCTCCTACAATGAGCAGTTCTTC. Its translation: CASRTGGTSSYNEQFF.

This clonotype was detected a few times. The chain uses TRBV18 and TRBJ1-5, with unresolved D. CDR1 and CDR2 (germline): KGHSH, LQKENI. There are 13 residues in the CDR3. V was cut by 9 bases and J by 0 bases, with 9 bases left in between. CDR3 coding DNA: TGTGCCAGTACGGCAGTTAGCAATCAGCCCCAGCATTTT. Protein: CASTAVSNQPQHF.

The V gene is TRBV2, the J gene TRBJ2-3; the match to TRBD1 covers 9 bases. Losses at the gene ends were 5 bases for V and 9 bases for J; bases not matched to a gene: 9. This CDR3 contains 14 residues. Germline V gene lookup returns CDR1 SNHLY and CDR2 FYNNEI. The CDR3 sequence is CASSQRDRAITQYF. The CDR3 coding sequence is TGTGCCAGCAGTCAACGGGACAGGGCGATAACGCAGTATTTT.

V is TRBV5-1 and J is TRBJ2-4; D might be TRBD2 (5 bases). Per the germline V gene, CDR1 is SGHRS and CDR2 is YFSETQ. V lost 0 bases to trimming and J lost 8 bases, with 12 bases between them. The CDR3 is 14 amino acids. This chain's CDR3 is CASSLVSRRDIQYF. CDR3 nucleotides: TGCGCCAGCAGCTTGGTGTCCCGGCGGGACATTCAGTACTTC.

This clonotype was counted between two and nine times. The chain employs TRBV24-1 and TRBJ2-1, with D perhaps TRBD1 or TRBD2 (5 bases each). This CDR3 is built from 16 residues. Germline loops: CDR1 KGHDR, CDR2 SFDVKD. V lost 3 bases, J lost 8 bases, and 19 bases lay in between. This chain's CDR3 is CATSDPRGTGWDEQFF. CDR3 nucleotides: TGTGCCACCAGTGATCCCCGGGGCACCGGTTGGGATGAGCAGTTCTTC.